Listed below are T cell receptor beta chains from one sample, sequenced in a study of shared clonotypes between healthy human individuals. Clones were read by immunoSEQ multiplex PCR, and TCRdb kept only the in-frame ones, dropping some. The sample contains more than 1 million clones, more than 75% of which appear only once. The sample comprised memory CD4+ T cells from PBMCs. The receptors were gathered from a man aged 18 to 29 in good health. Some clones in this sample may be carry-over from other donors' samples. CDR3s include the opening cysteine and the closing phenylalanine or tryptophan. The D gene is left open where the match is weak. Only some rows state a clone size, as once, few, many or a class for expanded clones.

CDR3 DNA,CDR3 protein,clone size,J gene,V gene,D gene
TGTGCCAGCAGTTACTCTAGACGCATGAACACTGAAGCTTTCTTT,CASSYSRRMNTEAFF,once,TRBJ1-1,TRBV6-5,.
TGTGCTAGTGGCTGGGGGGCCCATCAGCCCCAGCATTTT,CASGWGAHQPQHF,.,TRBJ1-5,TRBV12-5,.
TGTGCCAGCAAAGGCGGGGCGAGGGAGTACTTC,CASKGGAREYF,.,TRBJ2-7,TRBV2,.
TGTGCCAGCAGCCCCACGGTATCCAGGGACCACTATGGCTACACCTTC,CASSPTVSRDHYGYTF,.,TRBJ1-2,TRBV9,.
TGTGCCAGCAGCTTGGGTAGGCGGGAGGGGACAGATACGCAGTATTTT,CASSLGRREGTDTQYF,.,TRBJ2-3,TRBV5-4,TRBD2
TGTGCCAGCAGTGGACAGAGCCCAGCGACCCAGCATTTT,CASSGQSPATQHF,.,TRBJ1-5,TRBV28,.
TGTGCCAGCAGTCCCAGGGGAACTAACACCATATATTTT,CASSPRGTNTIYF,.,TRBJ1-3,TRBV27,.
TGTGCCAGTGAGCGGGAAGTATACACCGGGGAGCTGTTTTTT,CASEREVYTGELFF,.,TRBJ2-2,TRBV2,TRBD2
TGTGCCAGCAGCCAAGTGGAGGGGGCGGTAAATGAGCAGTTCTTC,CASSQVEGAVNEQFF,.,TRBJ2-1,TRBV14,.
TGTGCCAGCAGCAAATTGCTAGCGGGAGTTGGGAATGAGCAGTTCTTC,CASSKLLAGVGNEQFF,.,TRBJ2-1,TRBV11-2,TRBD2
TGTGCCAGCTCAGTCGGGTCAAGTTCCTACGAGCAGTACTTC,CASSVGSSSYEQYF,.,TRBJ2-7,TRBV6-6,.
TGTGCCAGCAGACGGGGACAGGGGTGGTTTGAGCAGTTCTTC,CASRRGQGWFEQFF,.,TRBJ2-1,TRBV28,TRBD1
TGTGCCAGCAGCGTAGAGGGACGCAGCTCCTACGAGCAGTACTTC,CASSVEGRSSYEQYF,.,TRBJ2-7,TRBV9,.
TGTGCCAGCGCCCCGAGGGAGGCGAGCTGGGAAGAGACCCAGTACTTC,CASAPREASWEETQYF,.,TRBJ2-5,TRBV11-2,.
TGTGCCAGCAGTGAGTCGGGCGAGCAGTACTTC,CASSESGEQYF,.,TRBJ2-7,TRBV28,.
TGTGCCAGCAGCTTAGCCCCTGGGACAGGGGGCGAAAAACTGTTTTTT,CASSLAPGTGGEKLFF,.,TRBJ1-4,TRBV7-9,TRBD1
TGTGCCAGCAGTCCCCCAAAAGGCGGGAGGAAGGGGAATAAGCAGTTCTTC,CASSPPKGGRKGNKQFF,many,TRBJ2-1,TRBV28,TRBD2
TGTGCCAGCAGCCAGGACGGCAATCAGCCCCAGCATTTT,CASSQDGNQPQHF,once,TRBJ1-5,TRBV5-6,.
TGTGCCACCACGAAGGGGTTCACTGAAGCTTTCTTT,CATTKGFTEAFF,few,TRBJ1-1,TRBV15,.
TGTGCCAGCAGCATTGGACTAGCTCTCAATGAGCAGTTCTTC,CASSIGLALNEQFF,.,TRBJ2-1,TRBV28,TRBD2
TGTGCCAGCAGTGATCCGACACTTAATAGCAATCAGCCCCAGCATTTT,CASSDPTLNSNQPQHF,.,TRBJ1-5,TRBV6-1,.
TGCGCCAGCAGCCCTACCGTAGGGAACATTCAGTACTTC,CASSPTVGNIQYF,.,TRBJ2-4,TRBV5-1,.
TGCGCCAGCAGCTTGATTCGGACAACCTCTGAAGCTTTCTTT,CASSLIRTTSEAFF,.,TRBJ1-1,TRBV5-1,.
TGTGCCAGCAGCACCCGGGGCTTTTCCACCGGGGAGCTGTTTTTT,CASSTRGFSTGELFF,.,TRBJ2-2,TRBV9,.
TGTGCCAGCGCAGGGAGGGCCACAGAGACCCAGTACTTC,CASAGRATETQYF,.,TRBJ2-5,TRBV7-2,TRBD2
TGCGCCAGCAGCTCCCAGGGAGGTACACCCTACGAGCAGTACTTC,CASSSQGGTPYEQYF,.,TRBJ2-7,TRBV5-1,.
TGTGCCAGCAGTTCCCTAGAGGTAACAGATACGCAGTATTTT,CASSSLEVTDTQYF,.,TRBJ2-3,TRBV6-5,.
TGCGCCAGCAGTCAATCGGGCAGACCGGCACTGGGGGCTTTCTTT,CASSQSGRPALGAFF,.,TRBJ1-1,TRBV23-1,.
TGTGCCAGCAGCCCGGAGAGGCGGGAAAAACTGTTTTTT,CASSPERREKLFF,.,TRBJ1-4,TRBV4-2,.
TGTGCCAGTAGTATGAGTAGGGGAGGGGGCGAGCTGTTTTTT,CASSMSRGGGELFF,.,TRBJ2-2,TRBV19,.
TGTGCCAGTAGTATAGGAGCGAAGAATCAGCCCCAGCATTTT,CASSIGAKNQPQHF,.,TRBJ1-5,TRBV19,.
TGTGCCAGCAGTCAAACTGGGGGACATAATGAAAAACTGTTTTTT,CASSQTGGHNEKLFF,.,TRBJ1-4,TRBV2,.
TGCGCCAGCAGCTCTGGACAGGGAGGCACTGAAGCTTTCTTT,CASSSGQGGTEAFF,.,TRBJ1-1,TRBV5-1,TRBD1
TGCGCCAGCAGCGCCGGGACAGTCTCAAGCGAGACCCAGTACTTC,CASSAGTVSSETQYF,once,TRBJ2-5,TRBV5-1,TRBD1
TGTGCCAGCAGGGGGACAGGGGAAACCGGGGAGCTGTTTTTT,CASRGTGETGELFF,.,TRBJ2-2,TRBV28,TRBD1
TGTGCCATCAGTGAAGGGACAGGGTACTACGAGCAGTACTTC,CAISEGTGYYEQYF,.,TRBJ2-7,TRBV10-3,TRBD1
TGCGCCAGCAGCCCCCGGACAGGGGGCTACGAGCAGTACTTC,CASSPRTGGYEQYF,.,TRBJ2-7,TRBV5-1,TRBD1
TGTGCCAGCAGTACGGGTTCTCCCCCCTACGAGCAGTACTTC,CASSTGSPPYEQYF,.,TRBJ2-7,TRBV6-5,.
TGTGCCAGCAGGACAGGACGGGTCATGAACACTGAAGCTTTCTTT,CASRTGRVMNTEAFF,.,TRBJ1-1,TRBV7-8,.
TGTGCCAGCAGCTTGACAGGCTCCCAAGAGACCCAGTACTTC,CASSLTGSQETQYF,.,TRBJ2-5,TRBV5-4,.
TGTGCCAGCAGCCCAGAGACCGGGGCGAACTATGGCTACACCTTC,CASSPETGANYGYTF,.,TRBJ1-2,TRBV7-9,.
TGTGCCAGCAGCTTGACAGGGCCTAACTATGGCTACACCTTC,CASSLTGPNYGYTF,many,TRBJ1-2,TRBV5-6,.
TGTGCCAGCAGTACCCACGGACAGGGTTTAGGAAACACCATATATTTT,CASSTHGQGLGNTIYF,.,TRBJ1-3,TRBV28,TRBD1
TGTGCCAGCAGTTTGGGGGTGAGCACAGATACGCAGTATTTT,CASSLGVSTDTQYF,.,TRBJ2-3,TRBV6-5,.
TGTGCCAGCAGCTTAGGGGGACAGGCACTTTGGTCCTACAATGAGCAGTTCTTC,CASSLGGQALWSYNEQFF,.,TRBJ2-1,TRBV7-2,TRBD1
TGTGCCAGCAGCCATAACTGGGGGGGGCAGTACTTC,CASSHNWGGQYF,.,TRBJ2-7,TRBV14,TRBD2
TGTGCCAGCAGCCCCGGACTAGCGGGGCGCGCGAACACCGGGGAGCTGTTTTTT,CASSPGLAGRANTGELFF,.,TRBJ2-2,TRBV5-4,TRBD2
TGTGCCGCGGGGGTCCTAGCCAAAAACATTCAGTACTTC,CAAGVLAKNIQYF,.,TRBJ2-4,TRBV28,TRBD2
TGTGCCAGCAGCTTATCAGGGGAGACTCGATACACCTTC,CASSLSGETRYTF,.,TRBJ1-2,TRBV7-3,.
TGCGCCAGCATATACTTCGCGGGAAGGCAGTTCTTC,CASIYFAGRQFF,.,TRBJ2-1,TRBV5-1,.
TGTGCCAGCAGCTTGTTCTCGGGACAGTCAGGGGAGCAGTACTTC,CASSLFSGQSGEQYF,.,TRBJ2-7,TRBV7-2,TRBD1
TGCGCCAGCAGCTTGCAGACAGGCCTCAATGAGCAGTTCTTC,CASSLQTGLNEQFF,few,TRBJ2-1,TRBV5-1,.
TGTGCCAGCAGCTTCAGACAGCTTGAAGCTTTCTTT,CASSFRQLEAFF,.,TRBJ1-1,TRBV11-2,.